One and the same sample provided the 17 T cell receptor beta chains below, sequenced in a study of CD8 T cells in Susac syndrome. The RNA input was roughly 0.45 to 1 ug, and it was reverse transcribed with random hexamers. MiXCR, run by TCRdb on the immunoSEQ multiplex PCR reads, gives a single entry per CDR3 protein. The repertoire holds approximately 100,000 distinct CDR3 sequences, with 94% as singletons. Sequencing used CD8+ T cells from PBMCs. These receptors were taken from a human donor with Susac syndrome.

The DNA of the CDR3 is TGTGCCAGTAGCACCTTTGGACAGGCCTACGAGCAGTACTTC. Its translation is CASSTFGQAYEQYF. This chain joins TRBV19 and TRBJ2-7; 7 bases fit TRBD1. V was clipped by 6 bases and J by 2 bases; unmatched bases: 7. Germline V gives CDR1 LNHDA, CDR2 SQIVND (reference sequence). The CDR3 runs to 14 residues.

The chain links TRBV29-1 to TRBJ2-1, with 7 bases matching TRBD2. Germline V lookup: CDR1 SQVTM, CDR2 ANQGSEA. V lost 8 bases and J lost 7; bases outside the gene matches: 14. There are 14 residues in the CDR3. The CDR3 DNA is TGCAGCTTCCCCCAAGCGGGGAGAGGTAATGAGCAGTTCTTC. It is translated as CSFPQAGRGNEQFF.

This chain links TRBV20-1 with TRBJ1-4; TRBD1 matches 8 bases. The CDR3 spans 19 residues. The V gene's germline CDR1 is DFQATT and CDR2 SNEGSKA (reference sequence). Trimming at V came to 0 bases and at J to 0 bases, leaving 12 bases not matched to a gene. The CDR3 nucleotides are TGCAGTGCTAGAGATGGCACTCGGGGACAGGCTGCAACTAATGAAAAACTGTTTTTT. Translating gives CSARDGTRGQAATNEKLFF.

The V and J genes are TRBV20-1 and TRBJ2-5, with D maybe TRBD1 (6 bases). Germline loops: CDR1 DFQATT, CDR2 SNEGSKA (reference sequence). This CDR3 has 16 amino acids. V was trimmed by 5 bases and J by 1 base, leaving 20 bases between them. In nucleotides, the CDR3 is TGCAGTGCTCACACCACCGCGGACAGCTTCCAAGAGACCCAGTACTTC. Encoded protein: CSAHTTADSFQETQYF.

This chain connects TRBV4-1 to TRBJ1-1, with a tentative D call TRBD1 (6 bases). The germline CDR1 and CDR2 sequences are MGHRA and YSYEKL. Trimming cost V 4 bases and J 3 bases, with 12 bases left between them. The length of the CDR3 is 14 residues. CDR3 coding DNA: TGCGCCAGCAGCCCTTCGGGGGGCTACACTGAAGCTTTCTTT. Protein: CASSPSGGYTEAFF.

The J gene is TRBJ1-6, the V gene TRBV12-3 or TRBV12-4; D might be TRBD1 (5 bases). This CDR3 spans 17 amino acids. Trimming took 1 base from V and 0 from J, leaving 10 bases between them. Written as DNA, the CDR3 is TGTGCCAGCAGTTTAGATGGGACTAGCTCCTATAATTCACCCCTCCACTTT. As protein: CASSLDGTSSYNSPLHF.

The chain couples TRBV27 to TRBJ2-4; D uncertain. The V gene's germline CDR1 is MNHEY and CDR2 SMNVEV (reference sequence). V gave up 0 bases and J gave up 1 base, with 7 bases separating them. The CDR3 length is 15 residues. Here the CDR3 reads CASSLSIGAKNIQYF. The CDR3 nucleotides read TGTGCCAGCAGTTTATCGATAGGCGCCAAAAACATTCAGTACTTC.

Only one count was recorded for this clonotype. The genes are TRBV7-8 and TRBJ2-3; D possibly matches TRBD1 or TRBD2 (5 bases each). V was trimmed by 2 bases and J by 3 bases, leaving 12 bases between them. The CDR3 extends over 15 amino acids. Germline V lookup: CDR1 SGHVS, CDR2 FQNEAQ. CDR3 sequence (DNA): TGTGCCAGCAGCTTATTGGGGACGGTGACAGATACGCAGTATTTT. Its translation: CASSLLGTVTDTQYF.

V is TRBV4-2 and J is TRBJ2-3; 9 bases match TRBD2. After removal of 4 bases from V and 4 bases from J, the junction contained 6 bases not matched to a gene. CDR1 and CDR2 (germline): LGHNA, YNFKEQ. The CDR3 covers 15 residues. In DNA, the CDR3 is TGTGCCAGCAGCCCGCGGGGGGGCGAGGCAGATACGCAGTATTTT. It encodes CASSPRGGEADTQYF.

CDR3 sequence reads: CSANREMNTEAFF. As DNA, the CDR3 is TGCAGTGCTAACAGGGAGATGAACACTGAAGCTTTCTTT. J is TRBJ1-1 and V is TRBV20-1; a possible D gene is TRBD1 (6 bases). CDR1 DFQATT and CDR2 SNEGSKA come from the germline V gene (reference sequence). V shed 4 bases and J shed 0 bases, with 9 bases lying between them. The CDR3 is 13 residues long.

The rearrangement links TRBV7-9 to TRBJ2-5; possibly TRBD1 for D (5 bases). CDR1 is SEHNR, CDR2 FQNEAQ, per germline (reference sequence). The V and J ends lost 1 base and 5 bases respectively, with 17 bases between them. The CDR3 sequence is 16 residues long. CDR3 nucleotides: TGTGCCAGCAGCTTAGGGTCAGGACAAGGACGGGAGACCCAGTACTTC. Encoded protein: CASSLGSGQGRETQYF.

The chain links TRBV4-3 to TRBJ2-6; no reliable D call. Trimming shortened V by 0 bases and J by 0 bases, and 12 bases separated the two germline ends. Germline values: CDR1 LGHNA, CDR2 YSLEER. The CDR3 length is 18 residues. DNA of the CDR3: TGCGCCAGCAGCCAAGATGGCAGCCGAATCTCTGGGGCCAACGTCCTGACTTTC. Protein: CASSQDGSRISGANVLTF.

This clonotype has a single count. This sequence joins TRBV19 and TRBJ2-1; D gene unclear. The CDR3 sequence is 15 residues long. V gave up 5 bases and J gave up 1 base, with 12 bases separating them. Germline assignment: CDR1 LNHDA and CDR2 SQIVND (reference sequence). CDR3 residues: CASSDPPTSYNEQFF. In DNA, the CDR3 is TGTGCCAGTAGTGATCCACCGACGTCCTACAATGAGCAGTTCTTC.

The V gene is TRBV3-1, the J gene TRBJ2-7; 10 positions match TRBD2. CDR3 size: 17 residues. V was pared by 4 bases and J by 2 bases, with 11 bases of the junction left unmatched. Germline loops: CDR1 LGHDT, CDR2 YNNKEL (reference sequence). The CDR3 sequence: CASSPKHKRGGTYEQYF. The CDR3 DNA is TGTGCCAGCAGCCCCAAACATAAGCGGGGGGGTACCTACGAGCAGTACTTC.

This rearrangement joins TRBV5-4 to TRBJ2-7, with 9 bases that match TRBD1. Per germline, CDR1 SGHNT and CDR2 YYREEE (reference sequence). Trimming removed 4 bases from V and 3 bases from J; junction bases left unmatched: 17. This CDR3 comprises 18 residues. The CDR3 region is CASSPRIRDRESNYEQYF. The CDR3 nucleotides are TGTGCCAGCAGCCCAAGAATCAGGGACAGGGAGTCTAACTACGAGCAGTACTTC.

The chain combines TRBV27 with TRBJ2-4, with D possibly TRBD1 on 5 matching bases. Germline V CDR1 and CDR2: MNHEY, SMNVEV (reference sequence). This CDR3 contains 16 residues. The V end was cut by 2 bases, the J end by 1 base, with 12 bases between. The CDR3 bases are TGTGCCAGCAGTTTAGTAGGGAAGGGGGCCAAAAACATTCAGTACTTC. Its translation: CASSLVGKGAKNIQYF.

The chain recombines TRBV12-3 or TRBV12-4 with TRBJ2-1, with D maybe TRBD2 (7 bases). With 7 bases removed from V and 8 bases from J, the gap between germline ends came to 21 bases. This CDR3 region has 15 residues. CDR3 DNA: TGTGCCAGCACCATAGAAGGAGGGGGGGCGCATGAGCAGTTCTTC. It codes for CASTIEGGGAHEQFF.